These 13 T cell receptor beta chains were sequenced from one sample in a study. One entry per CDR3 protein results from TCRdb running MiXCR on the 5' RACE reads. The sample records just over 60,000 distinct CDR3 sequences, more than 25% being singletons. The sequenced sample consisted of tumor-infiltrating naive CD4+ T cells sorted from the breast tumor. The sample's subset: naive CD4+ T cells, CD4+CD45RA+CD25-. The receptor source for this set is a female donor with breast cancer.

Concerning this clonotype: Compared with germline, one end of the junction differs, possibly owing to a read error. The chain uses TRBV27 and TRBJ2-6; possible D gene TRBD2, 5 bases. This CDR3 is built from 17 residues. Germline V gene sequence: CDR1 MNHEY, CDR2 SMNVEV (reference sequence). This CDR3 reads CTSSLRSGWPGANVLTF. Written as DNA, the CDR3 is TGCACCAGCAGTTTACGGAGCGGTTGGCCTGGGGCCAACGTCCTGACTTTC.

The J gene is TRBJ2-5, the V gene TRBV10-3; no clear D. The CDR3 extends over 14 amino acids. V was trimmed by 0 bases and J by 4 bases, leaving 9 bases between them. Germline assignment: CDR1 ENHRY and CDR2 SYGVKD. CDR3 sequence: CAISESKQLETQYF. The CDR3 coding sequence is TGTGCCATCAGTGAGTCGAAGCAGTTAGAGACCCAGTACTTC.

The chain recombines TRBV9 with TRBJ1-1; no clear D gene. The CDR3 sequence is 13 residues long. Germline lookup yields CDR1 SGDLS and CDR2 YYNGEE. V lost 3 bases and J lost 3, with 9 bases in between. CDR3 nucleotide sequence: TGTGCCAGCAGCGGAGAGATGTACACTGAAGCTTTCTTT. It encodes CASSGEMYTEAFF.

The CDR3 sequence is CASTPDSGGYNEQFF. The CDR3 DNA follows: TGCGCCAGCACCCCGGACAGTGGCGGGTACAATGAGCAGTTCTTC. The chain recombines TRBV5-1 with TRBJ2-1, with D possibly TRBD1 on 6 matching bases. The V end lost 6 bases, the J end lost 4 bases, and 17 bases lay between the germline ends. Germline CDR1 is SGHRS and CDR2 is YFSETQ. There are 15 residues in the CDR3. The variable domain in full, with the rest retrieved from reference TRBV5-1 and TRBJ2-1, is KAGVTQTPRYLIKTRGQQVTLSCSPISGHRSVSWYQQTPGQGLQFLFEYFSETQRNKGNFPGRFSGRQFSNSRSEMNVSTLELGDSALYLCASTPDSGGYNEQFFGPGTRLTVL.

On this clonotype itself: One end of the junction varies from germline; a read error may be responsible. CDR3 coding DNA: TGCGCCAGCAGCCCCGGGACAAATGAAGCTTCCTTT. It translates to CASSPGTNEASF. This sequence joins TRBV5-1 and TRBJ1-1, with a weak D call TRBD1 (6 bases). This CDR3 has 12 residues. Germline lookup yields CDR1 SGHRS and CDR2 YFSETQ.

This sequence joins TRBV11-2 and TRBJ1-3, with D uncertain. The CDR3 spans 12 residues. CDR1 is SGHAT, CDR2 FQNNGV, per germline. V lost 2 bases and J lost 10, with 9 bases in between. The CDR3: CASSLSPPTIYF. CDR3 sequence (DNA): TGTGCCAGCAGCTTATCCCCCCCGACCATATATTTT. The full variable domain, with the rest looked up from reference TRBV11-2 and TRBJ1-3, is EAGVAQSPRYKIIEKRQSVAFWCNPISGHATLYWYQQILGQGPKLLIQFQNNGVVDDSQLPKDRFSAERLKGVDSTLKIQPAKLEDSAVYLCASSLSPPTIYFGEGSWLTVV.

The rearrangement joins TRBV5-1 to TRBJ1-1; no reliable D call. CDR3 size: 13 residues. V lost 3 bases and J lost 5, with 11 bases in between. Germline V lookup: CDR1 SGHRS, CDR2 YFSETQ. The CDR3 spells CASSSRGLTEAFF. CDR3 sequence (DNA): TGCGCCAGCAGCTCAAGAGGGTTGACTGAAGCTTTCTTT.

This clonotype was counted a few times. The rearrangement links TRBV4-3 to TRBJ1-5, with TRBD1 as a possible D gene (6 bases). CDR3 length: 19 residues. Germline V lookup: CDR1 LGHNA, CDR2 YSLEER. The V end was cut by 0 bases, the J end by 0 bases, with 18 bases between. Here the CDR3 reads CASSQESRQELYSNQPQHF. The CDR3 region has the DNA TGCGCCAGCAGCCAAGAAAGTCGACAGGAGCTTTATAGCAATCAGCCCCAGCATTTT.

This clonotype was seen repeatedly, ten times or more. The chain joins TRBV5-1 to TRBJ2-1; D uncertain. V was pared by 0 bases and J by 5 bases, with 12 bases between. The CDR3 contains 15 residues. In germline, CDR1 is SGHRS, CDR2 YFSETQ. CDR3 protein: CASSLVTGIHNEQFF. CDR3 bases: TGCGCCAGCAGCTTGGTCACGGGCATCCACAATGAGCAGTTCTTC.

The rearrangement links TRBV30 to TRBJ2-7; TRBD1 is a possible D gene (6 bases). Germline V gives CDR1 GTSNPN, CDR2 SVGIG (reference sequence). The CDR3 is made up of 15 amino acids. V lost 0 bases, J lost 7 bases, and 19 bases lay in between. CDR3 in amino acids: CAWSVRRTVRREQYF. The CDR3 nucleotides are TGTGCCTGGAGTGTACGGAGGACAGTCCGGCGGGAGCAGTACTTC.

The chain has TRBV29-1 and TRBJ2-4; 8 nucleotides agree with TRBD2. In germline, CDR1 is SQVTM, CDR2 ANQGSEA. The CDR3 runs to 12 residues. The trim removed 6 bases at V and 8 bases at J, leaving 6 bases unmatched. The CDR3 spells CSVDGGGDIQYF. The CDR3 DNA sequence: TGCAGCGTCGACGGGGGGGGGGACATTCAGTACTTC.

This clonotype was seen more than once but under ten times. The gene calls are TRBV10-2 and TRBJ2-5; unclear D gene. The CDR3 covers 12 residues. Germline V gene data show CDR1 as WSHSY and CDR2 as SAAADI. Trimming took off 6 bases at V and 5 bases at J, with 10 bases between the two ends. The CDR3 region is CASRRPTETQYF. The DNA of the CDR3 is TGCGCCAGCAGGAGGCCCACGGAGACCCAGTACTTC.

This clonotype was detected a few times. In nucleotides, the CDR3 is TGTGCCAGCAGCGAGGACAGGGCAGGCACCGGGGAGCTGTTTTTT. Its protein is CASSEDRAGTGELFF. The chain has TRBV9 and TRBJ2-2, with 8 bases lining up with TRBD1. Trimming at V came to 3 bases and at J to 4 bases, leaving 5 bases not matched to a gene. Germline V gene data show CDR1 as SGDLS and CDR2 as YYNGEE. The CDR3 runs to 15 residues.